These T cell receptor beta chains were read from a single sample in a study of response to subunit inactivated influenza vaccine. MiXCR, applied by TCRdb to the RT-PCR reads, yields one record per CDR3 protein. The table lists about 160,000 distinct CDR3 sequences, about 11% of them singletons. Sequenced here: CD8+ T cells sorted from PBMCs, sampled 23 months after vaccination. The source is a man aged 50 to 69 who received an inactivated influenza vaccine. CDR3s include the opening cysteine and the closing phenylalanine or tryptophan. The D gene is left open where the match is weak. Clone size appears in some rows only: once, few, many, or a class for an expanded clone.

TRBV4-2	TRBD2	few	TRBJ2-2	CASSQTSGGTGELFF	TGTGCCAGCAGCCAAACTAGCGGGGGGACCGGGGAGCTGTTTTTT
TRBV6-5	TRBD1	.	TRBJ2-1	CASSYGTGYHNEQFF	TGTGCCAGCAGTTACGGGACAGGGTATCACAATGAGCAGTTCTTC
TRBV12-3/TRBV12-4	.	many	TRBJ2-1	CASSLSPGEQFF	TGTGCCAGCAGTTTAAGTCCCGGTGAGCAGTTCTTC
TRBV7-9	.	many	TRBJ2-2	CASSLGTGELFF	TGTGCCAGCAGCTTAGGCACCGGGGAGCTGTTTTTT
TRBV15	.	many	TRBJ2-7	CATSRGRTGSYEQYF	TGTGCCACCAGCAGAGGCCGGACCGGGTCCTACGAGCAGTACTTC
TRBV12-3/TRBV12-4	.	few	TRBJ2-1	CASRGSRADTYSYNEQFF	TGTGCCAGCAGGGGGAGCAGGGCGGACACTTACTCCTACAATGAGCAGTTCTTC
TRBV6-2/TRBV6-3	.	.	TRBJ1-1	CASSNHMRNTEAFF	TGTGCCAGCAGCAATCACATGCGGAACACTGAAGCTTTCTTT
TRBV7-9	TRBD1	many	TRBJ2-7	CASSLGTAFEQYF	TGTGCCAGCAGCCTAGGGACAGCGTTTGAGCAGTACTTC
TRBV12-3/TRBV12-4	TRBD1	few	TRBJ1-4	CASWDSGQINEKLFF	TGTGCCAGTTGGGACTCGGGACAGATTAATGAAAAACTGTTTTTT
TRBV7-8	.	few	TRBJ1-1	CASRQSVNTEAFF	TGTGCCAGCAGGCAGAGTGTGAACACTGAAGCTTTCTTT
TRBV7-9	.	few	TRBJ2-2	CASSSYLDLTGELFF	TGTGCCAGCAGCTCATACTTGGATCTCACCGGGGAGCTGTTTTTT
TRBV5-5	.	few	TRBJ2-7	CASSLGQLLYEQYF	TGTGCCAGCAGCCTAGGACAGTTACTCTACGAGCAGTACTTC
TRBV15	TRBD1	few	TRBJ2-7	CATRPGQGFYEQYF	TGTGCCACCAGGCCGGGACAGGGGTTCTACGAGCAGTACTTC
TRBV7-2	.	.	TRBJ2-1	CASSLGRVNEQFF	TGTGCCAGCAGCTTGGGAAGGGTCAATGAGCAGTTCTTC
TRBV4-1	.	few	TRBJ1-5	CASSQVGGAGQPQHF	TGCGCCAGCAGCCAAGTTGGGGGCGCGGGTCAGCCCCAGCATTTT
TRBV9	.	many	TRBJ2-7	CASSVSSDSYEQYF	TGTGCCAGCAGCGTCAGTTCCGATAGCTACGAGCAGTACTTC
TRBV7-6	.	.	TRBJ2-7	CASSHADRGEQYF	TGTGCCAGCAGCCACGCCGACCGCGGAGAGCAGTACTTC
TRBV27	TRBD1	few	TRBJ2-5	CASSSLPGGLEETQYF	TGTGCCAGCAGTTCACTTCCAGGGGGTTTGGAAGAGACCCAGTACTTC
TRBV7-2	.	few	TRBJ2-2	CASSYFNTGELFF	TGTGCCAGCAGCTACTTTAACACCGGGGAGCTGTTTTTT
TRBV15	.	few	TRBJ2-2	CATSGGRPNTGELFF	TGTGCCACCAGCGGGGGCCGCCCGAACACCGGGGAGCTGTTTTTT
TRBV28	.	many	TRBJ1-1	CASSPIYTEAFF	TGTGCCAGCAGTCCTATATACACTGAAGCTTTCTTT
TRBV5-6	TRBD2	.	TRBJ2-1	CASSPWTSGGNEQFF	TGTGCCAGCAGCCCATGGACTAGCGGGGGCAATGAGCAGTTCTTC
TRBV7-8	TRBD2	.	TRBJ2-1	CASKDLAGPYNEQFF	TGTGCCAGCAAGGACCTAGCGGGGCCCTACAATGAGCAGTTCTTC
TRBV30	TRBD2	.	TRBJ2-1	CAWSRSGDEQFF	TGTGCCTGGAGCAGGAGCGGGGATGAGCAGTTCTTC
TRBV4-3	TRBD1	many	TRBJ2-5	CASSPQWDRGPETQYF	TGCGCCAGCAGCCCTCAGTGGGACAGGGGGCCGGAGACCCAGTACTTC
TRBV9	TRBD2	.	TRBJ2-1	CASGQAGPGNEQFF	TGTGCCAGCGGTCAAGCGGGACCCGGGAATGAGCAGTTCTTC
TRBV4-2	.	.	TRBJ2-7	CASSQVGAGKKSSYEQYF	TGTGCCAGCAGCCAAGTGGGGGCAGGGAAGAAAAGCTCCTACGAGCAGTACTTC
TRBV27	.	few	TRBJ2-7	CASSSQGPPSAEQYF	TGTGCCAGCAGCAGTCAGGGCCCCCCTTCGGCCGAGCAGTACTTC
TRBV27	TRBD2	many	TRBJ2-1	CASSLLSSGGSGEQFF	TGTGCCAGCAGTTTATTATCTAGCGGGGGGTCCGGTGAGCAGTTCTTC
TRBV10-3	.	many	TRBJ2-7	CAISEGSSSYEQYF	TGTGCCATCAGTGAGGGAAGTAGCTCCTACGAGCAGTACTTC
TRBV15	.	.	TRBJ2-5	CATSSMAQGWETQYF	TGTGCCACCAGCAGTATGGCCCAGGGCTGGGAGACCCAGTACTTC
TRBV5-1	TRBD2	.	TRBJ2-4	CASSRTSALAKNIQYF	TGCGCCAGCAGCCGGACTAGTGCTCTAGCCAAAAACATTCAGTACTTC
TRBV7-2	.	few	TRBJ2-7	CASSLAVLSSYEQYF	TGTGCCAGCAGCTTAGCGGTACTGAGCTCCTACGAGCAGTACTTC
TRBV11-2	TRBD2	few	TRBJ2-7	CASSDILARMGEQYF	TGTGCCAGCAGCGATATACTAGCGAGAATGGGGGAGCAGTACTTC
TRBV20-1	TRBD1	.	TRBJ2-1	CSARAIPGQDYNEQFF	TGCAGTGCTAGAGCTATTCCGGGACAGGATTACAATGAGCAGTTCTTC
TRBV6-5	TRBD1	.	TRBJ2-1	CASKLAGGHNEQFF	TGTGCCAGCAAGTTGGCAGGGGGTCACAATGAGCAGTTCTTC
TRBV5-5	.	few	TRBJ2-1	CASRPGSSYNEQFF	TGTGCCAGCAGACCAGGGAGCTCCTACAATGAGCAGTTCTTC
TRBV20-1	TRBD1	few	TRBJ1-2	CSARDLGQEYYGYTF	TGCAGTGCTAGAGATCTGGGACAGGAGTACTATGGCTACACCTTC
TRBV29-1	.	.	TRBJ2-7	CSVVSQGYEQYF	TGCAGCGTTGTCTCGCAGGGCTACGAGCAGTACTTC
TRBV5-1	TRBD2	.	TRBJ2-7	CASSLGLAGVISEQYF	TGCGCCAGCAGCTTGGGACTAGCGGGAGTTATCTCCGAGCAGTACTTC
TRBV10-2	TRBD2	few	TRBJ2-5	CASNDEVLAVEETQYF	TGCGCCAGCAATGACGAAGTACTAGCGGTAGAAGAGACCCAGTACTTC
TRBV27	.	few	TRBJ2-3	CASSNLDKRNTQYF	TGTGCCAGCAGTAACCTGGACAAGCGAAATACGCAGTATTTT
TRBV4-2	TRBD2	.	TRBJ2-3	CASSQELTSGTDTQYF	TGTGCCAGCAGCCAAGAACTCACTAGCGGCACAGATACGCAGTATTTT
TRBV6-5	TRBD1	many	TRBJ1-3	CASSYTTGAGNTIYF	TGTGCCAGCAGTTACACGACAGGGGCTGGAAACACCATATATTTT
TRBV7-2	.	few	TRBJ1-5	CASSSGSDPQHF	TGTGCCAGCAGCTCCGGGTCTGATCCCCAGCATTTT